A selection of T cell receptor beta chains follows, all from one sample in a study of T cell repertoires in cytomegalovirus infection. Each CDR3 protein is one row after TCRdb ran MiXCR on the reads. The sample holds about 890,000 distinct CDR3 sequences; about a third are singletons and the top ten take around 15%. No antigen is known for these receptors. The specimen comprised cultured CD8+ T cells from PBMCs, sampled from culture after CMV antigen stimulation. The source is a human donor in good health (CMV status not recorded). Some clones in this sample may be carry-over from other donors' samples. Each CDR3 is given without its conserved first and last residue.

v_call	cdr3_aa
TRBV19	ASSLGTPNYGYT
TRBV14	ASSLGRDRTANTGELF
TRBV19	ASSNTLEGNQPQH
TRBV5-5	ASSPRHYSTDTQY
TRBV4-2	ASSQVTEDYGYT
TRBV28	ASSFERSGYT
TRBV7-8	ASSRSRSGPTDTQY
TRBV7-9	ASSLKLERVAF
TRBV12-3/TRBV12-4	ASRRQGRGS
TRBV7-9	ASSLALGAFYGYT
TRBV7-6	ASSLGSGGHHNEQF
TRBV12-3/TRBV12-4	ASRVGPRVETQY
TRBV6-1	ASSESSLSNQPQH
TRBV4-3	ASSQVQGGNGYT
TRBV5-4	ASSLTYGGSYGEQF
TRBV7-6	ASSQLETNYGYT
TRBV20-1	SARPTGGGEKLF
TRBV12-3/TRBV12-4	ASSFHVGTPNNEQF
TRBV6-1	ASSITLGAYSYNEQF
TRBV5-1	ASSFGTGFNQPQH
TRBV7-2	ASSLGAQKSKNIQY
TRBV20-1	SARDPGSDLTDTQY
TRBV12-3/TRBV12-4	ASTLSYGSGGLDTQY
TRBV7-7	ASSVRFDGGEETQY
TRBV6-4	ASTPEAGGAGTEAF
TRBV6-8	ASSYSRYLDYNEQF
TRBV6-6	ASGGDYGYT
TRBV7-8	ASSSDNTDTQY
TRBV28	ASSSGHNTDTQY
TRBV7-9	ASSPPLQAYEQY
TRBV6-6	ASRKGPSTDTQY
TRBV7-9	ASSLGTGKTGELF
TRBV19	ASSIGDLSVPAF
TRBV6-5	ASSEGSETQY
TRBV15	ATIGRSGDTEAF
TRBV14	ASSQGAVRLGFSRPLH
TRBV13	ASSYGLAGAGTYNEQF
TRBV12-3/TRBV12-4	ASTHRGLSNQPQH
TRBV12-5	ASSFSGGAKNTEAF
TRBV28	ASSFSYRGNTEAF